This T cell receptor (beta chain) was sequenced in a study of control samples from healthy donors and cancer patients. Generated by immunoSEQ multiplex PCR, the TCRdb table keeps only in-frame clones and is missing some. The sample carries 15,000 to 20,000 clones, 70% to 90% recorded once. V gave up 1 base and J gave up 2 bases; unmatched junction bases: 7. Germline lookup yields CDR1 LGHNA and CDR2 YNFKEQ. The length of the CDR3 is 18 residues. The J gene is TRBJ2-1, the V gene TRBV4-2, with 11 bases that match TRBD2. The receptor was derived from a woman aged 65 to 85 with colorectal cancer. Material: PBMCs. The CDR3 here is CASSQGIAGGQAYNEQFF. CDR3 nucleotide sequence: TGTGCCAGCAGCCAAGGCATAGCGGGGGGGCAGGCCTACAATGAGCAGTTCTTC.